The 11 T cell receptor beta chains reported below all come from one sample, sequenced in a study of tissue T cells after allogeneic stem cell transplantation. Time point of the sample: mouse harvest day 14 after allogeneic transplant. The graft held 10^6 splenic CD5+ T cells and 10^7 T-cell-depleted bone marrow cells. Some clones are missing from TCRdb's copy, which holds only in-frame ones; the method was immunoSEQ multiplex PCR. This sample has approximately 640 clones; 45% to 55% occur once, and the top ten carry about 31%. Sequenced material: liver tissue. The receptors were gathered from a female BALB/c mouse given C57BL/6 T cells with graft-versus-host disease after an allogeneic hematopoietic cell transplant.

Comments on this clone: Gene and germline names: mouse. The read is 1 residue too short to cover the CDR3 end, so that end is filled in from the germline J gene. This chain links TRBV13-2 with TRBJ2-4; weak D call: TRBD1 (6 bases). Trimming removed 6 bases at V and 1 base at J, with 9 bases between. The germline gives CDR1 NNHNN, CDR2 SYGAGS (reference sequence). The length of the CDR3 is 13 residues. The CDR3 sequence: CASARQGQNTLYF. The part of the CDR3 DNA that was read is TGTGCCAGCGCCCGACAGGGTCAAAACACCTTGTAC.

Details on this clone: Germline and genes here are mouse. The sequence runs out 1 residue before the end of the CDR3; the remainder is reconstructed from the germline J gene. V is TRBV26 and J is TRBJ2-3; D could derive from TRBD1 or TRBD2 (5 bases each). This CDR3 region has 14 residues. V was pared by 3 bases and J by 5 bases, with 12 bases between. CDR1 is KGHPV and CDR2 is FQNQEV in the germline V gene (reference sequence). The sequenced part of the CDR3 DNA is TGTGCCAGCAGTCTCCGGGACGGGGGAGAAACGCTGTAT. It specifies CASSLRDGGETLY. From start to end, the CDR3 is CASSLRDGGETLYF.

With respect to this clone: Gene names follow the mouse nomenclature. The read ends 1 residue before the CDR3 terminus; that terminus is restored from the germline J gene. The V gene is TRBV23, the J gene TRBJ2-7; the table's D call of TRBD2 was not tested on the DNA. Germline V lookup: CDR1 KGHTA, CDR2 FQNQQP. The CDR3 totals 15 residues. CDR3 loop: CSSSQGDWGGYEQYF. Incomplete CDR3 DNA: TGCTCCAGCAGTCAAGGGGACTGGGGGGGCTATGAACAGTAC.

A remark on this clone: Gene names are mouse gene names. The CDR3 goes on 1 residue after the read ends, and that part is filled in from the germline J gene. V gene TRBV16 combines with J gene TRBJ2-7; 11 bases are a match to TRBD2. V dropped 5 bases and J dropped 4; count of bases not matched to a gene: 4. The length of the CDR3 is 14 residues. CDR1 is SGHSA and CDR2 is FRNQAP in the germline V gene. The DNA read from the CDR3 is TGTGCAAGCAGCCCTCGACTGGGGGGGTATGAACAGTAC. Its protein product is CASSPRLGGYEQY. The whole CDR3 protein is CASSPRLGGYEQYF.

This clone has just a few counts. Germline and genes here are mouse. The read ends 1 residue before the CDR3 terminus; that terminus is restored from the germline J gene. The chain uses TRBV16 and TRBJ2-3; 11 bases align to TRBD2. Germline V gives CDR1 SGHSA, CDR2 FRNQAP. V shed 5 bases and J 3 bases; nucleotides not matched to a gene: 10. CDR3 size: 17 residues. CDR3 amino acids: CASSQTGGAPRAETLYF. Incomplete CDR3 DNA: TGTGCAAGCAGCCAAACTGGGGGGGCGCCCCGGGCAGAAACGCTGTAT. Looking up the rest from reference TRBV16 and TRBJ2-3 gives the full variable domain: NAGVIQTPRHKVTGKGQEATLWCEPISGHSAVFWYRQTIVQGLEFLTYFRNQAPIDDSGMPKERFSAQMPNQSHSTLKIQSTQPQDSAVYLCASSQTGGAPRAETLYFGSGTRLTVL.

Points on this clone: Germline and genes here are mouse. The read comes to an end 1 residue before the CDR3 does, leaving the germline J gene to fill in the end. The V call is TRBV26, the J call TRBJ2-4; possible D gene TRBD1, 6 bases. Between the trimmed V and J ends, which lost 0 bases and 5 bases, there was a span of 6 bases. CDR1 and CDR2 (germline): KGHPV, FQNQEV (reference sequence). The CDR3 covers 13 residues. CDR3 amino acids: CASSLSQGNTLYF. The sequenced CDR3 bases are TGTGCCAGCAGTCTGTCACAGGGAAACACCTTGTAC.

Concerning this clone: Genes and germline are mouse. The read falls 1 residue short of the CDR3 end, and the missing part is taken from the germline J gene. The J gene is TRBJ2-2, the V gene TRBV13-1, with unresolved D. Germline-derived CDR1 and CDR2 are NSHNY and SYGAGN. The CDR3 sequence is 14 residues long. V lost 4 bases and J 1 base, leaving 8 bases between the germline ends. CDR3 sequence: CASSLAENTGQLYF. The covered CDR3 bases are TGTGCCAGCAGTCTCGCTGAAAACACCGGGCAGCTCTAC.

This clone appeared a few times. Gene names denote mouse genes. The CDR3 extends 1 residue past the end of the read, so its final part is completed from the germline J gene. The chain has TRBV31 and TRBJ2-5; D remains ambiguous. V was clipped by 1 base and J by 4 bases, with 6 bases between them. CDR3 size: 12 residues. Germline assignment: CDR1 GKSSPN and CDR2 SITVG. The CDR3 sequence is CAWSQTKDTQYF. CDR3 DNA, as far as it was read: TGTGCCTGGAGTCAGACGAAAGACACCCAGTAC.

Details on this clone: The gene names given are mouse names. The read ends 1 residue early relative to the CDR3; the germline J gene fills the gap. The V call is TRBV12-1, the J call TRBJ2-1; TRBD2 matches at 9 bases. Germline CDR1 SGHSN, CDR2 HYEKVE. The CDR3 covers 15 residues. J gave up 7 bases and V 0 bases, and 6 bases lay outside the gene matches. CDR3 bases read: TGTGCCAGCTCTCTCTGGGGGGGCGCGAGGGCTGAGCAGTTC. The encoded protein is CASSLWGGARAEQF. The entire CDR3 protein reads CASSLWGGARAEQFF.

This clone occurred a few times. The gene names given are mouse names. The CDR3 end is not reached by the read, which stops 1 residue before it; the germline J gene fills it in. The rearrangement joins TRBV20 to TRBJ2-7; D is possibly TRBD1 (6 bases). In germline, CDR1 is GFQATS, CDR2 STVNSAI. Trimming left V 1 base short and J 4 bases short, with 8 bases between. The CDR3 totals 12 residues. CDR3 residues: CGARGDKYEQYF. CDR3 bases read: TGTGGTGCTAGGGGGGACAAATATGAACAGTAC.

This clone was detected only a few times. Gene names are mouse gene names. The read ends 1 residue shy of where the CDR3 ends; the end is completed using the germline J gene. The V gene is TRBV2, the J gene TRBJ1-2; perhaps TRBD1 as D (6 bases). Trimming stripped 2 bases from V and 0 bases from J, with 10 bases between. There are 15 residues in the CDR3. CDR1 and CDR2 from the germline V gene are LGHNA and YSYQKL. Incomplete CDR3 DNA: TGTGCCAGCAGCCAATTCCACAGGGCAAACTCCGACTACACC. It specifies CASSQFHRANSDYT. The CDR3 in its entirety is CASSQFHRANSDYTF.